Following are 23 T cell receptor beta chains from one sample sequenced in a study of CDR3 diversity in severe acne. Via MiXCR, TCRdb re-called the PCR reads, giving one row per CDR3 protein. The sample has 65,000 to 95,000 distinct CDR3 sequences; roughly 51% are singletons. The specimen sequenced was blood. These receptors were obtained from a male donor in good health, without acne.

This clonotype has at least ten counts. The chain joins TRBV7-9 to TRBJ2-3, with 10 bases matching TRBD2. Germline CDR1 is SEHNR and CDR2 is FQNEAQ (reference sequence). The CDR3 runs 19 residues. After removal of 4 bases from V and 6 bases from J, the junction contained 19 bases not matched to a gene. The CDR3 reads CASSSPGFSGLAAGDTQYF. The DNA of the CDR3 is TGTGCCAGCAGCTCCCCCGGGTTTTCTGGACTAGCGGCCGGGGATACGCAGTATTTT.

This clonotype was detected many times. The J gene is TRBJ2-6, the V gene TRBV11-2; D possibly corresponds to TRBD1 (5 bases). This CDR3 spans 17 amino acids. Germline CDR1 and CDR2: SGHAT and FQNNGV. The V end was cut by 2 bases, the J end by 0 bases, with 11 bases between. The CDR3 protein is CASSLRTKYSGANVLTF. CDR3 DNA: TGTGCCAGCAGCTTAAGGACAAAATACTCTGGGGCCAACGTCCTGACTTTC.

This clonotype was seen a few times. This chain's CDR3 is CSARIAGGATYEQYF. The CDR3 DNA reads as TGCAGTGCTAGGATAGCGGGGGGGGCCACCTACGAGCAGTACTTC. V and J are TRBV20-1 and TRBJ2-7; 11 bases are a match to TRBD2. The CDR3 spans 15 residues. Germline assignment: CDR1 DFQATT and CDR2 SNEGSKA (reference sequence). With 3 bases clipped from V and 2 bases from J, the junction kept 6 bases outside the gene matches.

The chain joins TRBV20-1 to TRBJ2-5; D may match TRBD1 or TRBD2 (6 bases each). V lost 5 bases, J lost 5 bases, and 15 bases lay in between. Looked up from germline, CDR1 is DFQATT and CDR2 is SNEGSKA (reference sequence). CDR3 size: 13 residues. The chain's CDR3 is CSAGDGGGETQYF. The CDR3 DNA sequence: TGCAGTGCTGGTGACGGGGGCGGGGAGACCCAGTACTTC.

As concerns this clonotype: No conserved phenylalanine or tryptophan ends this CDR3, so it is likely a read error. CDR3 DNA sequence: TGTGCCAGCAGCCGACAGGAGGCCTCTGGAAACACCATATATCTT. As protein: CASSRQEASGNTIYL. The V call is TRBV6-5, the J call TRBJ1-3, with a tentative D call TRBD1 (6 bases). V lost 6 bases and J 0 bases, leaving 12 bases between the germline ends. CDR3 length: 15 amino acids. Germline lookup yields CDR1 MNHEY and CDR2 SVGAGI.

This clonotype has only a few counts. The chain has TRBV7-9 and TRBJ1-2; D ambiguous. Germline CDR1 SEHNR, CDR2 FQNEAQ (reference sequence). V lost 5 bases, J lost 8 bases, and 15 bases lay in between. The CDR3 has 13 amino acids. As DNA, the CDR3 is TGTGCCAGCAGCCCCGTCTGGAATGAGGGCTACACCTTC. It is translated as CASSPVWNEGYTF.

This clonotype was picked up many times. The V and J genes are TRBV27 and TRBJ1-3; D gene uncertain. Germline lookup yields CDR1 MNHEY and CDR2 SMNVEV (reference sequence). Between the trimmed V and J ends, which lost 0 bases and 0 bases, there was a span of 9 bases. The CDR3 totals 16 residues. As DNA, the CDR3 is TGTGCCAGCAGTTTATCGATGGGCTTCTCTGGAAACACCATATATTTT. Protein sequence: CASSLSMGFSGNTIYF.

This CDR3 is CASGSEAGGRETQYF. In DNA, the CDR3 is TGTGCTAGTGGTTCCGAAGCGGGAGGGCGAGAGACCCAGTACTTC. The V and J genes are TRBV12-5 and TRBJ2-5; 10 bases are a match to TRBD2. With 4 bases clipped from V and 4 bases from J, the junction kept 6 bases outside the gene matches. The CDR3 runs 15 residues. CDR1 LGHNT and CDR2 FRNRAP come from the germline V gene.

This chain links TRBV20-1 with TRBJ2-7; D remains unclear. Trimming cost V 3 bases and J 2 bases, with 11 bases left between them. CDR1 and CDR2 from the germline V gene are DFQATT and SNEGSKA (reference sequence). The CDR3 contains 13 residues. In nucleotides, the CDR3 is TGCAGTGCTAGCTCTACATCCACCTACGAGCAGTACTTC. Encoded protein: CSASSTSTYEQYF.

On this clonotype itself: The junction departs from germline at one end; a sequencing error may be responsible. The chain uses TRBV5-1 and TRBJ2-7, with 13 bases that match TRBD2. CDR1 and CDR2 (germline): SGHRS, YFSETQ. This CDR3 comprises 15 residues. The CDR3 coding sequence is TGTGCCAGCAGCTTAGGACTAGCGGGAGTAGGTGAGCAGTACTTC. Amino acids: CASSLGLAGVGEQYF.

This sequence joins TRBV2 and TRBJ1-1; D is unresolved. V dropped 4 bases and J dropped 10 bases, with 16 bases sitting between them. Germline CDR1 and CDR2: SNHLY and FYNNEI. CDR3 length: 13 amino acids. The CDR3 is CASSGPGRFGAFF. CDR3 DNA sequence: TGTGCCAGCAGTGGCCCTGGACGGTTTGGAGCTTTCTTT.

Comments on this clonotype: A read error may account for a junction end that differs from germline. The J gene is TRBJ1-1, the V gene TRBV29-1, with TRBD1 as a possible D gene (5 bases). The germline V gene encodes CDR1 SQVTM and CDR2 ANQGSEA. The CDR3 consists of 12 residues. CDR3 residues: CSVEGQSTEVFF. In DNA, the CDR3 is TGCAGCGTCGAGGGGCAGAGCACTGAAGTTTTCTTT. The full variable domain, in which reference TRBV29-1 and TRBJ1-1 provide the parts outside the CDR3, is SAVISQKPSRDICQRGTSLTIQCQVDSQVTMMFWYRQQPGQSLTLIATANQGSEATYESGFVIDKFPISRPNLTFSTLTVSNMSPEDSSIYLCSVEGQSTEVFFGQGTRLTVV.

The J gene is TRBJ2-1, the V gene TRBV9, with 10 bases that match TRBD1. V shed 1 base and J 9 bases; nucleotides not matched to a gene: 7. Germline lookup yields CDR1 SGDLS and CDR2 YYNGEE. This CDR3 is 15 amino acids long. CDR3 DNA sequence: TGTGCCAGCAGCGTAAGGACAGGGGGGGCGGGTGAGCAGTTCTTC. This translates into CASSVRTGGAGEQFF.

On this clonotype itself: The conserved final phenylalanine or tryptophan is absent from the CDR3, which likely points to a read error. Written as DNA, the CDR3 is TGTGCCAGCAGTTTTTTACGGGATAACTATGGCTACACCTTA. This translates into CASSFLRDNYGYTL. V and J are TRBV28 and TRBJ1-2; no clear D. The CDR3 has 14 amino acids. Germline CDR1 reads MDHEN; CDR2 reads SYDVKM. The ends were cut back, 3 bases at V and 1 base at J, with 9 bases in the middle.

This clonotype was observed many times. This chain connects TRBV9 to TRBJ1-4; 9 nucleotides agree with TRBD1. Losses at the gene ends were 0 bases for V and 8 bases for J; bases not matched to a gene: 5. Germline V gives CDR1 SGDLS, CDR2 YYNGEE. This CDR3 region has 15 residues. The CDR3 reads CASSVGTGAWEKLFF. The CDR3 coding sequence is TGTGCCAGCAGCGTAGGGACAGGGGCATGGGAAAAACTGTTTTTT.

The rearrangement joins TRBV7-9 to TRBJ1-1; D ambiguous. The CDR3 spans 13 residues. Trimming stripped 5 bases from V and 5 bases from J, with 12 bases between. CDR1 and CDR2 from the germline V gene are SEHNR and FQNEAQ (reference sequence). The chain's CDR3 is CASSPLGGTEAFF. The CDR3 bases are TGTGCCAGCAGCCCCCTTGGTGGGACTGAAGCTTTCTTT.

This clonotype was seen only a few times. The genes are TRBV29-1 and TRBJ1-2; 8 nucleotides align to TRBD1. With 0 bases clipped from V and 3 bases from J, the junction kept 6 bases outside the gene matches. Germline values: CDR1 SQVTM, CDR2 ANQGSEA. This CDR3 has 15 residues. CDR3 amino acids: CSVEDRVDRDYGYTF. The CDR3 DNA sequence: TGCAGCGTTGAAGATCGGGTGGACAGGGACTATGGCTACACCTTC.

This clonotype was counted a few times. This chain connects TRBV6-1 to TRBJ1-1; perhaps TRBD1 as D (6 bases). V was clipped by 2 bases and J by 5 bases, with 15 bases between them. The CDR3 length is 15 residues. Looked up from germline, CDR1 is MNHNS and CDR2 is SASEGT. CDR3 sequence: CASSESGAGRTEAFF. In DNA, the CDR3 is TGTGCCAGCAGTGAATCGGGGGCAGGGCGTACTGAAGCTTTCTTT.

The V and J genes are TRBV7-9 and TRBJ2-6; either TRBD1 or TRBD2 may fit D (5 bases each). CDR3 length equals 16 residues. CDR1 SEHNR and CDR2 FQNEAQ come from the germline V gene (reference sequence). The V gene lost 5 bases and the J gene lost 4 bases, with 15 bases spanning the gap. DNA of the CDR3: TGTGCCAGCAGCGCCAGGTGGGGGTCCGGGGCCAACGTCCTGACTTTC. Its protein is CASSARWGSGANVLTF. Together with reference TRBV7-9 and TRBJ2-6, the CDR3 gives the full variable domain: DTGVSQNPRHKITKRGQNVTFRCDPISEHNRLYWYRQTLGQGPEFLTYFQNEAQLEKSRLLSDRFSAERPKGSFSTLEIQRTEQGDSAMYLCASSARWGSGANVLTFGAGSRLTVL.

This clonotype was counted many times. The V gene is TRBV20-1, the J gene TRBJ2-2, with TRBD2 identical over 10 bases. Trimming at V came to 0 bases and at J to 5 bases, leaving 3 bases not matched to a gene. The CDR3 is 15 amino acids. Germline values: CDR1 DFQATT, CDR2 SNEGSKA (reference sequence). The CDR3 sequence is CSARDKRGGTGELFF. DNA for the CDR3: TGCAGTGCTAGAGATAAGCGGGGGGGGACCGGGGAGCTGTTTTTT.

This clonotype was counted many times. The chain carries TRBV18 and TRBJ1-1, with a tentative D call TRBD1 (5 bases). V gave up 7 bases and J gave up 3 bases, with 18 bases separating them. The CDR3 loop spans 15 amino acids. Germline CDR1 is KGHSH and CDR2 is LQKENI. For the CDR3, the DNA is TGTGCCAGCTGCAAGTCCATGAGGGGTGACACTGAAGCTTTCTTT. As protein: CASCKSMRGDTEAFF.

The V call is TRBV7-2, the J call TRBJ1-1; 9 bases fit TRBD1. The germline V gene has CDR1 SGHTA and CDR2 FQGNSA. The CDR3 consists of 12 residues. Losses at the gene ends were 5 bases for V and 8 bases for J; bases not matched to a gene: 3. CDR3 DNA sequence: TGTGCCAGCAGCGCGACAGGGGGAGAAGCTTTCTTT. Amino acids: CASSATGGEAFF.

The chain carries TRBV10-3 and TRBJ2-1, with 14 bases fitting TRBD2. The germline gives CDR1 ENHRY, CDR2 SYGVKD. Trimming removed 7 bases from V and 7 bases from J; junction bases left unmatched: 6. The CDR3 has 15 amino acids. CDR3 residues: CAINRLAGGQNEQFF. The CDR3 DNA reads as TGTGCCATCAATCGACTAGCGGGGGGGCAAAATGAGCAGTTCTTC.